This is a list of T cell receptor beta chains from one sample in a study of cytomegalovirus exposure and HLA in healthy donors. The protocol was immunoSEQ multiplex PCR, while the TCRdb copy is restricted to in-frame clones and leaves out a portion. Of about 120,000 clones listed, 50% to 65% are singletons. Sequenced material: PBMCs. The receptors derive from a man aged 35 to 55 in good health and CMV-seropositive. Each CDR3 is given with its conserved first and last residue. A D gene is named only where the DNA matches it firmly. Size is stated for part of the rows, as once, few or many counts, or as a class when the clone is expanded.

J gene | D gene | V gene | clone size | CDR3 protein | CDR3 DNA
TRBJ1-2 | - | TRBV9 | many | CASSGGRVGYTF | TGTGCCAGCAGCGGGGGGAGGGTTGGCTACACCTTC
TRBJ2-3 | - | TRBV7-9 | - | CASSLSVTGASHTDTQYF | TGTGCCAGCAGCTTATCGGTCACGGGAGCCTCCCATACGGATACGCAGTATTTT
TRBJ2-5 | - | TRBV11-2 | few | CASSLGGPRAQYF | TGTGCCAGCAGCTTAGGAGGGCCCCGGGCCCAGTACTTC
TRBJ1-6 | TRBD1 | TRBV15 | - | CATSRTGTGNSPLHF | TGTGCCACCAGCAGAACCGGGACAGGGAATTCACCCCTCCACTTT
TRBJ2-4 | - | TRBV5-4 | - | CASSLSGRGGGSKNIQYF | TGTGCCAGCAGCTTATCAGGCCGGGGTGGGGGGTCCAAAAACATTCAGTACTTC
TRBJ2-1 | - | TRBV29-1 | - | CSGHRDMSNEQFF | TGCAGCGGTCACCGGGACATGTCCAATGAGCAGTTCTTC
TRBJ2-5 | TRBD1 | TRBV7-8 | few | CASSLAGTGQETQYF | TGTGCCAGCAGCTTAGCAGGGACAGGCCAAGAGACCCAGTACTTC
TRBJ1-1 | TRBD1 | TRBV7-2 | once | CASSFNRGQESEAFF | TGTGCCAGCAGCTTCAACAGGGGGCAAGAGTCTGAAGCTTTCTTT
TRBJ1-3 | - | TRBV11-2 | - | CASSLAFGLRNTIYF | TGTGCCAGCAGCTTAGCTTTCGGTCTCCGAAACACCATATATTTT
TRBJ1-1 | TRBD1 | TRBV9 | - | CASSVQGQANTEAFF | TGTGCCAGCAGCGTTCAGGGACAGGCGAACACTGAAGCTTTCTTT
TRBJ2-3 | TRBD2 | TRBV18 | - | CASSPWTRFADTQYF | TGTGCCAGCTCACCATGGACTAGATTTGCAGATACGCAGTATTTT
TRBJ2-7 | TRBD1 | TRBV19 | few | CASSIVAGGYEQYF | TGTGCCAGTAGTATCGTGGCAGGGGGCTACGAGCAGTACTTC
TRBJ1-1 | - | TRBV2 | - | CASSVPSGVMNTEAFF | TGTGCCAGCAGTGTCCCTTCCGGAGTAATGAACACTGAAGCTTTCTTT
TRBJ1-2 | TRBD1 | TRBV7-2 | - | CASSIPGQGWGYTF | TGTGCCAGCAGCATACCGGGACAGGGTTGGGGCTACACCTTC
TRBJ2-7 | - | TRBV4-2 | - | CASSQGPDLVGEQYF | TGTGCCAGCAGCCAAGGGCCCGACTTAGTTGGGGAGCAGTACTTC
TRBJ2-3 | - | TRBV11-3 | - | CASSLTAVVTDTQYF | TGTGCCAGCAGCTTAACGGCGGTAGTCACAGATACGCAGTATTTT
TRBJ2-3 | TRBD2 | TRBV9 | - | CASSYSSGVRTDTQYF | TGTGCCAGCAGCTACTCGAGCGGGGTCAGGACAGATACGCAGTATTTT
TRBJ2-7 | - | TRBV6-1 | - | CASTPGDRGYEQYF | TGTGCCAGCACTCCGGGGGATCGGGGATACGAGCAGTACTTC
TRBJ2-7 | TRBD2 | TRBV19 | - | CASSRTSGYEQYF | TGTGCCAGTAGTCGAACTAGCGGCTACGAGCAGTACTTC
TRBJ2-3 | TRBD2 | TRBV7-2 | few | CASSLSSGGTDTQYF | TGTGCCAGCAGCTTATCTAGCGGCGGCACAGATACGCAGTATTTT
TRBJ1-1 | TRBD1 | TRBV7-9 | - | CASSRQGATEAFF | TGTGCCAGCAGCCGACAGGGGGCCACTGAAGCTTTCTTT
TRBJ2-1 | TRBD2 | TRBV5-5 | - | CASSLTLATPDEQFF | TGTGCCAGCAGCTTGACACTAGCGACCCCGGATGAGCAGTTCTTC
TRBJ2-7 | TRBD2 | TRBV28 | - | CASSLAGAGEQYF | TGTGCCAGCAGTTTAGCGGGAGCCGGAGAGCAGTACTTC